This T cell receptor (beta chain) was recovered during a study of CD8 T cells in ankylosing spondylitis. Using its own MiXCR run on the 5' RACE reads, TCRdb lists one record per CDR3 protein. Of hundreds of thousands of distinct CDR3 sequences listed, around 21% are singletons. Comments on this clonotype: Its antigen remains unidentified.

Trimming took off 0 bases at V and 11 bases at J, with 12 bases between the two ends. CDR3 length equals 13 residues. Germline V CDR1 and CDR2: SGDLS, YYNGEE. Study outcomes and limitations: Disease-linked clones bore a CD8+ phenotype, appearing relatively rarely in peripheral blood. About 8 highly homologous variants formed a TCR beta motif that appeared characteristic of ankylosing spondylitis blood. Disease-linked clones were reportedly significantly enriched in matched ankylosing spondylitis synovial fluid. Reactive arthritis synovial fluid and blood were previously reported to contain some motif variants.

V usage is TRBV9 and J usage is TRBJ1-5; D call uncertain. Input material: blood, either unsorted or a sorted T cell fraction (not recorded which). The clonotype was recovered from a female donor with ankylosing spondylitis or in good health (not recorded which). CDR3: CASSVAGSGAQHF. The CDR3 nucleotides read TGTGCCAGCAGCGTAGCAGGTTCTGGGGCCCAGCATTTT.